What follows describes a single T cell receptor (beta chain). Its cognate antigen is unknown. Germline loops: CDR1 MNHEY, CDR2 SVGEGT. This CDR3 region has 16 residues. Trimming pared 2 bases from V and 2 bases from J, leaving 13 bases between. The data are from a study of Graves' ophthalmopathy and Graves' hyperthyroidism. PBMCs were obtained from roughly 9.9 ml of fresh peripheral blood. Investigators amplified TCR beta CDR3 regions from RNA transcripts. The workflow started with a first-round RT-PCR run with HTBI primers and then moved on to a second-round multiplex PCR. TCRdb used MiXCR to reprocess the multiplex PCR reads, holding one entry per CDR3 protein. The sample lists about 410,000 distinct CDR3 sequences; about 17% were seen once. General study results and limits: Discrimination between ophthalmopathy and stable hyperthyroidism by a 13-signature model showed more than 85% sensitivity and roughly 81% specificity. With a specificity of 72.22% and a sensitivity of about 71%, the model predicted ophthalmopathy progression.

The J gene is TRBJ1-5, the V gene TRBV6-2 or TRBV6-3; possible D gene TRBD1, 5 bases. The sequence came from a woman aged 18-30 years with Graves' ophthalmopathy. Specimen: peripheral blood. Here the CDR3 DNA reads TGTGCCAGCAGTTACGTCCCAGGGACTGGCAATCAGCCCCAGCATTTT. This encodes CASSYVPGTGNQPQHF.